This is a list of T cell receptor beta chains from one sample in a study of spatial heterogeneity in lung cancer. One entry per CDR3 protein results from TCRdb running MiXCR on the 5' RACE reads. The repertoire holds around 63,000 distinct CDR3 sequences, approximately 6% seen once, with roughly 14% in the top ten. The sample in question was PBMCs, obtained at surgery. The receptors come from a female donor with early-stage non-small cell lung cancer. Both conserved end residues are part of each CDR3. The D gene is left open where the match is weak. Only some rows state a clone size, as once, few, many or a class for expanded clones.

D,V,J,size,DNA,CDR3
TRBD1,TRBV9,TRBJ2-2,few,TGTGCCAGCAGCGTAAGCCTTTGGACAGGGGGATCGAACACCGGGGAGCTGTTTTTT,CASSVSLWTGGSNTGELFF
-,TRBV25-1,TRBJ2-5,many,TGTGCCAGCAGTGACGAACAGACCCAAGAGACCCAGTACTTC,CASSDEQTQETQYF
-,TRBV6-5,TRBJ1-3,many,TGTGCCAGCAGTTACTCGATTCAATCAGGTGGAAACACCATATATTTT,CASSYSIQSGGNTIYF
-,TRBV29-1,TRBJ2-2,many,TGCAGCGGACAGAACACCGGGGAGCTGTTTTTT,CSGQNTGELFF
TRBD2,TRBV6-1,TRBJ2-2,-,TGTGCCAGCACTTCAAGCGGGAGGGGCACCGGGGAGCTGTTTTTT,CASTSSGRGTGELFF
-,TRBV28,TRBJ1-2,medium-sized,TGTGCCAGCAGTCCCCCTTCAGGCTATGGCTACACCTTC,CASSPPSGYGYTF
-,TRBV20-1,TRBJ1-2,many,TGCAGTGCCAAATCGGGCCGCGACGGCTATGGCTACACCTTC,CSAKSGRDGYGYTF
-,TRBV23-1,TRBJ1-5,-,TGCGCCAGCGCCACCGGGGCGGTGGGCAATCAGCCCCAGCATTTT,CASATGAVGNQPQHF
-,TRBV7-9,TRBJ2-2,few,TGTGCCAGCAGCTTGGGTTGGAACACCGGGGAGCTGTTTTTT,CASSLGWNTGELFF
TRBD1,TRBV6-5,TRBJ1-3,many,TGTGCCAGCAGTTCGGACAGGGCGCCAGGAAACACCATATATTTT,CASSSDRAPGNTIYF